One sample yielded the 18 T cell receptor beta chains listed below, sequenced in a study of OX40 agonist ivuxolimab in advanced cancers. Profiling relied on immunoSEQ multiplex PCR, and the TCRdb table lists in-frame clones only, not all of them. Here the sample spans about 62,000 clones, approximately 90% being singletons. This specimen consisted of CD4+ or CD8+ T cells sorted from blood, obtained in a trial of the OX40 agonist ivuxolimab. Receptors were obtained from an adult with an advanced solid tumor such as melanoma, head and neck, liver or kidney cancer.

The chain uses TRBV5-1 and TRBJ1-2; no firm D call. The CDR3 totals 13 residues. Germline V gene data show CDR1 as SGHRS and CDR2 as YFSETQ. Deletions cut 2 bases from V and 4 bases from J, with 9 bases between. CDR3 bases: TGCGCCAGCAGCTTATCGGAGGGCTATGGCTACACCTTC. This codes for CASSLSEGYGYTF.

V is TRBV12-5 and J is TRBJ2-5; D may be TRBD2 (6 bases). CDR3 length: 13 amino acids. V was cut by 7 bases and J by 5 bases, with 14 bases left in between. The germline V gene encodes CDR1 LGHNT and CDR2 FRNRAP. The CDR3 protein is CASAATRRETQYF. For the CDR3, the DNA is TGTGCTAGTGCTGCGACTAGACGGGAGACCCAGTACTTC.

This chain uses TRBV9 with TRBJ2-5; the D is unclear. V was cut by 0 bases and J by 0 bases, with 12 bases left in between. CDR3 length: 16 residues. Germline assignment: CDR1 SGDLS and CDR2 YYNGEE. The DNA for the CDR3 is TGTGCCAGCAGCGTAGCTACTGGGTTAGACCAAGAGACCCAGTACTTC. It yields the protein CASSVATGLDQETQYF.

The V and J genes are TRBV4-1 and TRBJ2-3; 12 nucleotides align to TRBD2. V lost 3 bases and J lost 4; bases outside the gene matches: 8. The CDR3 runs to 17 residues. CDR1 is MGHRA, CDR2 YSYEKL, per germline. CDR3 protein: CASSQVRLAGVPDTQYF. CDR3 DNA sequence: TGCGCCAGCAGCCAGGTGAGACTAGCGGGAGTGCCAGATACGCAGTATTTT.

The chain uses TRBV29-1 and TRBJ2-7; D is possibly TRBD2 (6 bases). The ends were cut back, 7 bases at V and 2 bases at J, with 15 bases in the middle. CDR1 and CDR2 (germline): SQVTM, ANQGSEA. There are 13 residues in the CDR3. Here the CDR3 reads CSAGTLTPYEQYF. CDR3 in DNA: TGCAGCGCCGGGACTCTGACCCCCTACGAGCAGTACTTC.

This chain joins TRBV18 and TRBJ2-7; D unclear. This CDR3 contains 16 residues. Trimming cost V 4 bases and J 1 base, with 17 bases left between them. CDR1 and CDR2 from the germline V gene are KGHSH and LQKENI. CDR3 sequence (DNA): TGTGCCAGCTCACAGCTATCGTCACAGCCGTCCTACGAGCAGTACTTC. Residues: CASSQLSSQPSYEQYF.

The chain is built from TRBV28 and TRBJ1-3; no clear D. The germline CDR1 and CDR2 sequences are MDHEN and SYDVKM. V shed 5 bases and J shed 5 bases, with 13 bases lying between them. The CDR3 sequence is 14 residues long. The CDR3: CASSPPGPRNTIYF. DNA for the CDR3: TGTGCCAGCAGTCCCCCCGGACCGCGAAACACCATATATTTT. The full variable domain, with the rest looked up from reference TRBV28 and TRBJ1-3, is DVKVTQSSRYLVKRTGEKVFLECVQDMDHENMFWYRQDPGLGLRLIYFSYDVKMKEKGDIPEGYSVSREKKERFSLILESASTNQTSMYLCASSPPGPRNTIYFGEGSWLTVV.

The chain couples TRBV6-5 to TRBJ2-7; possible D gene TRBD2, 6 bases. The CDR3 extends over 15 amino acids. The germline V gene encodes CDR1 MNHEY and CDR2 SVGAGI. V was pared by 3 bases and J by 2 bases, with 14 bases between. The CDR3 spells CASSYDQGLTYEQYF. The CDR3 coding sequence is TGTGCCAGCAGTTATGACCAGGGACTCACCTACGAGCAGTACTTC.

This clone was counted a single time. This chain uses TRBV7-8 with TRBJ2-5; D unresolved. V lost 5 bases and J 2 bases, leaving 9 bases between the germline ends. Germline V gene sequence: CDR1 SGHVS, CDR2 FQNEAQ. The CDR3 has 13 amino acids. The CDR3 region is CASSKGRQETQYF. The CDR3 DNA sequence: TGTGCCAGCAGCAAGGGCCGACAAGAGACCCAGTACTTC.

The CDR3: CSVALGQGGRGIQETQYF. CDR3 in DNA: TGCAGCGTCGCACTGGGACAGGGAGGAAGAGGGATCCAAGAGACCCAGTACTTC. The chain is built from TRBV29-1 and TRBJ2-5, with 9 positions matching TRBD1. Germline V lookup: CDR1 SQVTM, CDR2 ANQGSEA. The CDR3 is 18 amino acids. Losses at the gene ends were 6 bases for V and 1 base for J; bases not matched to a gene: 18. Complete variable domain (other parts from reference TRBV29-1 and TRBJ2-5): SAVISQKPSRDICQRGTSLTIQCQVDSQVTMMFWYRQQPGQSLTLIATANQGSEATYESGFVIDKFPISRPNLTFSTLTVSNMSPEDSSIYLCSVALGQGGRGIQETQYFGPGTRLLVL.

The chain links TRBV27 to TRBJ1-3; D is possibly TRBD1 (5 bases). Germline V gene sequence: CDR1 MNHEY, CDR2 SMNVEV (reference sequence). CDR3 length: 14 residues. Trimming removed 6 bases from V and 1 base from J, with 10 bases in between. The CDR3 here is CASRQGASGNTIYF. DNA of the CDR3: TGTGCCAGCAGGCAGGGTGCGTCTGGAAACACCATATATTTT.

The rearrangement uses TRBV4-1 and TRBJ2-1, with TRBD1 identical over 7 bases. Germline loops: CDR1 MGHRA, CDR2 YSYEKL. This CDR3 spans 16 amino acids. Trimming at V came to 2 bases and at J to 7 bases, leaving 11 bases not matched to a gene. The CDR3 region is CASSQPTRGIVNEQFF. CDR3 bases: TGCGCCAGCAGCCAACCCACCAGGGGGATTGTTAATGAGCAGTTCTTC.

The chain couples TRBV19 to TRBJ2-6; 7 bases fit TRBD1. Germline V gene sequence: CDR1 LNHDA, CDR2 SQIVND (reference sequence). V gave up 5 bases and J gave up 4 bases; unmatched junction bases: 11. The CDR3 spans 17 residues. The CDR3 DNA sequence: TGTGCCAGTAGTTCGACAAGCACAGGGGCGGGGGCCAACGTCCTGACTTTC. As protein: CASSSTSTGAGANVLTF.

The CDR3, as DNA: TGTGCCAGCAGCCCCGGCGGCAGTACTTACAATCAGCCCCAGCATTTT. Residues: CASSPGGSTYNQPQHF. The chain couples TRBV7-9 to TRBJ1-5; D is unresolved. This CDR3 has 16 amino acids. Deletions cut 5 bases from V and 3 bases from J, with 17 bases between. From germline, CDR1 is SEHNR and CDR2 FQNEAQ (reference sequence).

This sequence joins TRBV5-1 and TRBJ1-4; D is uncertain. The CDR3 sequence is 14 residues long. Germline V CDR1 and CDR2: SGHRS, YFSETQ. V was clipped by 1 base and J by 5 bases, with 9 bases between them. Written as DNA, the CDR3 is TGCGCCAGCAGCTTGTTGTCGCAGAATGAAAAACTGTTTTTT. It codes for CASSLLSQNEKLFF.

The V gene is TRBV5-5, the J gene TRBJ2-2; TRBD1 agrees at 7 bases. The CDR3 loop spans 15 amino acids. Germline V gives CDR1 SGHKS, CDR2 YYEKEE (reference sequence). V dropped 2 bases and J dropped 4; count of bases not matched to a gene: 5. This CDR3 is CASSFLAGGTGELFF. CDR3 DNA sequence: TGTGCCAGCAGCTTTCTTGCAGGGGGCACCGGGGAGCTGTTTTTT.

The J gene is TRBJ1-1, the V gene TRBV10-3, with a possible D match to TRBD1 (5 bases). The V gene's germline CDR1 is ENHRY and CDR2 SYGVKD. This CDR3 is built from 14 residues. V lost 11 bases and J lost 7, with 23 bases in between. The CDR3 coding sequence is TGTGCCTCATCCCCCGGCCAGGGAAGGGTTGAAGCTTTCTTT. Its protein product is CASSPGQGRVEAFF.

This chain connects TRBV6-1 to TRBJ2-3; 9 bases map to TRBD1. V gave up 4 bases and J gave up 0 bases; unmatched junction bases: 5. In germline, CDR1 is MNHNS, CDR2 SASEGT. The CDR3 loop spans 16 amino acids. CDR3 residues: CASSGGQGRSTDTQYF. Here the CDR3 DNA reads TGTGCCAGCAGTGGGGGACAGGGTCGGAGCACAGATACGCAGTATTTT.